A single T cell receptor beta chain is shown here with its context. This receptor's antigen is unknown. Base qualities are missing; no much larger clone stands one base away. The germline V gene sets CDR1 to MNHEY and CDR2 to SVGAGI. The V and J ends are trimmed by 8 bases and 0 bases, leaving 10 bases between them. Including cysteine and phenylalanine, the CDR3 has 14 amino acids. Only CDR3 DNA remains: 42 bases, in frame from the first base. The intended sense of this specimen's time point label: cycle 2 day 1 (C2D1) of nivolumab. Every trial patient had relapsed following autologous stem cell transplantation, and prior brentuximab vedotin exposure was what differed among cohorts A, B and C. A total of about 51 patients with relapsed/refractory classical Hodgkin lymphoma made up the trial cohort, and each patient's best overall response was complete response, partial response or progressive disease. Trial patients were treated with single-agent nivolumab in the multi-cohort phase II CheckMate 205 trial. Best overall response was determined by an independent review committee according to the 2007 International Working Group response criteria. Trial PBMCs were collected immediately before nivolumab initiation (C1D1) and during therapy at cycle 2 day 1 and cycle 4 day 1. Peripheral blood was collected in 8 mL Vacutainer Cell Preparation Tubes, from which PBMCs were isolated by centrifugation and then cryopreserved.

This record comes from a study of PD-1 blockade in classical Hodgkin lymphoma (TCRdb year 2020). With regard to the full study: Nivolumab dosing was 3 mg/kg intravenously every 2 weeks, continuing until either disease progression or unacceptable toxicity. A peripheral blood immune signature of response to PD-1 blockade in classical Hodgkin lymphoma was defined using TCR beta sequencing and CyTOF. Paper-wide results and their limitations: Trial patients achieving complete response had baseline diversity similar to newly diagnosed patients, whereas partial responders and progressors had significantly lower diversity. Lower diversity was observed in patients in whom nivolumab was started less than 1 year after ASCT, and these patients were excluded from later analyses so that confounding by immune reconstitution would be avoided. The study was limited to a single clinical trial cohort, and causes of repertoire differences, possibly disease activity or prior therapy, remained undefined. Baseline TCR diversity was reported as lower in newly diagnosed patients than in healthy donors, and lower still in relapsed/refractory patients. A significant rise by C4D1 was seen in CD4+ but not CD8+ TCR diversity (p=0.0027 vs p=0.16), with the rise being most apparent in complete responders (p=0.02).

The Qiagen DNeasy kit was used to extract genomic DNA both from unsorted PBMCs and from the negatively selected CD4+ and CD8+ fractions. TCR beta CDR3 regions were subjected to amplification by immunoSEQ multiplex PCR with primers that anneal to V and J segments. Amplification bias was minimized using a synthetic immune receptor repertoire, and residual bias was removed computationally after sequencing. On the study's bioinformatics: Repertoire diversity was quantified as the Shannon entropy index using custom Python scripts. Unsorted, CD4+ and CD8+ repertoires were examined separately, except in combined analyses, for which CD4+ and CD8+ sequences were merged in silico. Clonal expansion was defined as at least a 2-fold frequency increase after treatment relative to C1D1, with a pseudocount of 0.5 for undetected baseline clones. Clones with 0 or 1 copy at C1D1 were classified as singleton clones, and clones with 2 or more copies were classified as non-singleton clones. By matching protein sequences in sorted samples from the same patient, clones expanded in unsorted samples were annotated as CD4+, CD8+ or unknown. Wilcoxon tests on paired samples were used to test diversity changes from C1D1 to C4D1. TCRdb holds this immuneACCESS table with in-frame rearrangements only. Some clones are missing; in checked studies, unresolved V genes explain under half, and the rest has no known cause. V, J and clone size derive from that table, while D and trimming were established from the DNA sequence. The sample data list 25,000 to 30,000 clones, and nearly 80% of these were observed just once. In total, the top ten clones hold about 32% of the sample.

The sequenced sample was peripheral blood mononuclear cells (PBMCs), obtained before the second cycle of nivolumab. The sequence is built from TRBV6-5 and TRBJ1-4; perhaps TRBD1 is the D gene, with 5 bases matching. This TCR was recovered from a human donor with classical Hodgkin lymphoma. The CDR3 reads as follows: CASGGWATNEKLFF. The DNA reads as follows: TGTGCCAGCGGGGGGTGGGCAACTAATGAAAAACTGTTTTTT.